This T cell receptor beta chain was retrieved from a study of blood T cell repertoires in COVID-19. Study as a whole: Nucleic acid was either cDNA or gDNA, and it came from T cells, B-cell-depleted T cells, or PBMCs.

Methods used by the authors: Nucleated cell counts were estimated from reference gene primer amplification. Data came from immunoSEQ multiplex PCR; TCRdb stores just in-frame clones and leaves some out. V and J calls and clone size are as listed in that table; D and trimming were resolved from the DNA. The repertoire consists of 120,000 to 150,000 clones, with approximately 88% occurring once and the leading ten covering 0.75% to 0.95%. Sequenced: peripheral blood. The TCR comes from a woman aged 50 to 65 with acute or convalescent COVID-19.

The CDR3 protein is CAWTGTSGKETQYF. CDR3 in DNA: TGTGCCTGGACTGGGACTAGCGGGAAAGAGACCCAGTACTTC. The chain carries TRBV30 and TRBJ2-5, with TRBD2 matching over 13 bases. The CDR3 covers 14 residues. Germline lookup yields CDR1 GTSNPN and CDR2 SVGIG (reference sequence). Trimming at V came to 4 bases and at J to 3 bases, leaving 2 bases not matched to a gene.